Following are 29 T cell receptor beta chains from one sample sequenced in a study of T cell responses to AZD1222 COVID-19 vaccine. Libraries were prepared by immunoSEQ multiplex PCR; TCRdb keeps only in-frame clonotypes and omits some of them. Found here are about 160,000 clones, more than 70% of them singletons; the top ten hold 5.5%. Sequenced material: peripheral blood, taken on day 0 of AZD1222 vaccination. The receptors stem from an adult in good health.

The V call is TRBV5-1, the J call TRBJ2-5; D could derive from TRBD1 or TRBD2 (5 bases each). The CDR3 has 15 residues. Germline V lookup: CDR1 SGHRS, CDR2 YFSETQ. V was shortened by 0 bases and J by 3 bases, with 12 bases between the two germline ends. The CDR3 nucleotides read TGCGCCAGCAGCTTGGGTGGCTGGGGGAAAGAGACCCAGTACTTC. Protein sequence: CASSLGGWGKETQYF. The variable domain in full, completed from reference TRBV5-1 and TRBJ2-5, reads KAGVTQTPRYLIKTRGQQVTLSCSPISGHRSVSWYQQTPGQGLQFLFEYFSETQRNKGNFPGRFSGRQFSNSRSEMNVSTLELGDSALYLCASSLGGWGKETQYFGPGTRLLVL.

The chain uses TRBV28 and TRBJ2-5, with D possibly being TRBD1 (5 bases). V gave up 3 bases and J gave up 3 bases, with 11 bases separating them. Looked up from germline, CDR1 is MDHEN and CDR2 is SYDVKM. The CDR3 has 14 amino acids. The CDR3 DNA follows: TGTGCCAGCAGTTTCTTGCAGGGTAAAGAGACCCAGTACTTC. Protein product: CASSFLQGKETQYF.

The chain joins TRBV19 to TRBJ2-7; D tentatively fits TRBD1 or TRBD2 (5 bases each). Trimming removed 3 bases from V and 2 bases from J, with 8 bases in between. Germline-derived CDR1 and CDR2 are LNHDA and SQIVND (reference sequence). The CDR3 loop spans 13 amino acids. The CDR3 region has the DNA TGTGCCAGTAGTATGCAGGGACCCTACGAGCAGTACTTC. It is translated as CASSMQGPYEQYF.

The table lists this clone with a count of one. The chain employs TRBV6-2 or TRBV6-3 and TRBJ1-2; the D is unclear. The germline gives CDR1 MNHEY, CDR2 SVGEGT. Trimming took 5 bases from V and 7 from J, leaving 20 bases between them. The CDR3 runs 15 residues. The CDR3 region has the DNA TGTGCCAGCAGTGCATGGGAGCCTAAGACGCGTGGCTACACCTTC. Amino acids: CASSAWEPKTRGYTF.

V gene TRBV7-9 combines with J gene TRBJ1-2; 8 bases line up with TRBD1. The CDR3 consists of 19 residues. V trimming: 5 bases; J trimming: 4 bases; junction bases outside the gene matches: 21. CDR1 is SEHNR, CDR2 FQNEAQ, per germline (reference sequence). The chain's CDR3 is CASSHQLQGDTVRGYGYTF. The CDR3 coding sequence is TGTGCCAGCAGCCACCAACTACAGGGGGACACCGTTCGGGGCTATGGCTACACCTTC.

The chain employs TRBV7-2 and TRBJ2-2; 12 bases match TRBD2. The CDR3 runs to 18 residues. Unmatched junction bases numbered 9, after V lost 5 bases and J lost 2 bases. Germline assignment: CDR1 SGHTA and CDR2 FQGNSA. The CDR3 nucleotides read TGTGCCAGCAGCCCGTCTAGCGGGAGGGCCACTAACACCGGGGAGCTGTTTTTT. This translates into CASSPSSGRATNTGELFF.

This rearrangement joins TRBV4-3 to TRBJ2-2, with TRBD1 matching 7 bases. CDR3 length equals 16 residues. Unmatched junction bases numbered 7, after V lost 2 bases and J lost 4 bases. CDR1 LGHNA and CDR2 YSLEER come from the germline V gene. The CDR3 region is CASSQSPGQITGELFF. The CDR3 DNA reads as TGCGCCAGCAGCCAAAGCCCGGGACAGATCACCGGGGAGCTGTTTTTT.

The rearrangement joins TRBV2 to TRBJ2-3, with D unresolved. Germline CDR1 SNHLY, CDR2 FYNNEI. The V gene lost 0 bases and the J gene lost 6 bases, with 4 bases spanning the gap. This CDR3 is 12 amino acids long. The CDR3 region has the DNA TGTGCCAGCAGTGAAGCAATGGATACGCAGTATTTT. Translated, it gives CASSEAMDTQYF. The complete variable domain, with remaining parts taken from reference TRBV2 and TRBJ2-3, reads EPEVTQTPSHQVTQMGQEVILRCVPISNHLYFYWYRQILGQKVEFLVSFYNNEISEKSEIFDDQFSVERPDGSNFTLKIRSTKLEDSAMYFCASSEAMDTQYFGPGTRLTVL.

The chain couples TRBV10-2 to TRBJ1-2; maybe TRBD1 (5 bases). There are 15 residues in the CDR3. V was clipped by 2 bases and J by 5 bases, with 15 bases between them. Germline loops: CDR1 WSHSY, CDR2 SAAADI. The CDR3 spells CASSETRGRAYGYTF. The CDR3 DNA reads TGCGCCAGCAGTGAGACTAGGGGACGGGCGTATGGCTACACCTTC.

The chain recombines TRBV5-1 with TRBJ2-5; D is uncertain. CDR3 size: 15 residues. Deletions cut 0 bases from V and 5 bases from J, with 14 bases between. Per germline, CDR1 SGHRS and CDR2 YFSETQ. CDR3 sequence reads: CASSLASPYGETQYF. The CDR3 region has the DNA TGCGCCAGCAGCTTGGCTTCACCATACGGGGAGACCCAGTACTTC.

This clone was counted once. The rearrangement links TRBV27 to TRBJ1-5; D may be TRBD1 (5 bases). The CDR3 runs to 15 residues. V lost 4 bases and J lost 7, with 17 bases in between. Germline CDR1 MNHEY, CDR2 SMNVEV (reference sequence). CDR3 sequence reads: CASSCPGGADQPQHF. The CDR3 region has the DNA TGTGCCAGCAGTTGCCCGGGAGGGGCTGACCAGCCCCAGCATTTT.

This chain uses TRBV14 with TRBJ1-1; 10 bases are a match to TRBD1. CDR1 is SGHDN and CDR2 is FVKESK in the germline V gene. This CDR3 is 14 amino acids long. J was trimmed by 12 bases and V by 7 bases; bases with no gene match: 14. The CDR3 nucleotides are TGTGCCAGCAAAAATAACGTCGGGACAGGGGAAACTTTCTTT. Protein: CASKNNVGTGETFF.

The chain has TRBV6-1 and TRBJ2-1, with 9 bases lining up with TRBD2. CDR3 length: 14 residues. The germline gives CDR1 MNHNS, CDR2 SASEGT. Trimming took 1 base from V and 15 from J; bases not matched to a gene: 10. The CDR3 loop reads CASSEGGSGRFWFF. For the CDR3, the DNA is TGTGCCAGCAGTGAAGGGGGTAGCGGGAGATTTTGGTTCTTC.

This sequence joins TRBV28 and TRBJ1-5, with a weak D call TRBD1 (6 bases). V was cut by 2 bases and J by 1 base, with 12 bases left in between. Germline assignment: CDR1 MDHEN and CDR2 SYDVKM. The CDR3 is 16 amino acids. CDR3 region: CASSLGPGASNQPQHF. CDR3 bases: TGTGCCAGCAGTTTAGGTCCAGGGGCGAGCAATCAGCCCCAGCATTTT.

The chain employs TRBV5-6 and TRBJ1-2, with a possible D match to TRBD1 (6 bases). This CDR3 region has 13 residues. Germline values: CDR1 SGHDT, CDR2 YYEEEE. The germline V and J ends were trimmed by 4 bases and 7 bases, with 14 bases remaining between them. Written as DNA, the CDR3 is TGTGCCAGCAGCCTCACAGGGACCGGTGGCTACACCTTC. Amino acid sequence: CASSLTGTGGYTF. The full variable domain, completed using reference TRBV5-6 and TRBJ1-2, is DAGVTQSPTHLIKTRGQQVTLRCSPKSGHDTVSWYQQALGQGPQFIFQYYEEEERQRGNFPDRFSGHQFPNYSSELNVNALLLGDSALYLCASSLTGTGGYTFGSGTRLTVV.

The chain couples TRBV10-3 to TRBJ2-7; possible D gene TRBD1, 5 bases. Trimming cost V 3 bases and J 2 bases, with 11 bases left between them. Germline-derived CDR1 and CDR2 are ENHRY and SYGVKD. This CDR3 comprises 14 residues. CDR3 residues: CAISDGRAPYEQYF. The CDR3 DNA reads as TGTGCCATCAGTGATGGCAGGGCTCCCTACGAGCAGTACTTC.

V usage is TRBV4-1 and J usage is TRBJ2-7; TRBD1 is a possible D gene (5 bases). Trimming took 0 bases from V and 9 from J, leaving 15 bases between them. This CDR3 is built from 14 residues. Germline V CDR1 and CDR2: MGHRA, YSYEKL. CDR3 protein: CASSQDRQTPWQYF. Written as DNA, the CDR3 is TGCGCCAGCAGCCAAGATCGACAGACCCCATGGCAGTACTTC.

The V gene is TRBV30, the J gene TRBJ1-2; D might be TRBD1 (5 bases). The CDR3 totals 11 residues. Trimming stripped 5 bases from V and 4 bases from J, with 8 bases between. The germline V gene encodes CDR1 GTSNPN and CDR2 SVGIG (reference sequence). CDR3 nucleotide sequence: TGTGCCTGGGGGGGGGTCTATGGCTACACCTTC. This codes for CAWGGVYGYTF. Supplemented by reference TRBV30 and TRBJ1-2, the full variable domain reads SQTIHQWPATLVQPVGSPLSLECTVEGTSNPNLYWYRQAAGRGLQLLFYSVGIGQISSEVPQNLSASRPQDRQFILSSKKLLLSDSGFYLCAWGGVYGYTFGSGTRLTVV.

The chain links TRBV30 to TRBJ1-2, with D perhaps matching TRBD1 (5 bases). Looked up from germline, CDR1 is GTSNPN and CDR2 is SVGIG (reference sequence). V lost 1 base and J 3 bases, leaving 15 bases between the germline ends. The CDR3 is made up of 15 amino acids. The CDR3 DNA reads TGTGCCTGGAGTGGGGGCCTTTACGGGGACTATGGCTACACCTTC. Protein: CAWSGGLYGDYGYTF.

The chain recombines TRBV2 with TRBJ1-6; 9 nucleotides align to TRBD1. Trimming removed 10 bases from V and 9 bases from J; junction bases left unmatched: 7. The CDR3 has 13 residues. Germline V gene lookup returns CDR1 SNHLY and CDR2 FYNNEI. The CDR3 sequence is CATWGTGTSPLHF. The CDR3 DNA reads TGTGCCACATGGGGGACAGGGACTTCACCCCTCCACTTT.

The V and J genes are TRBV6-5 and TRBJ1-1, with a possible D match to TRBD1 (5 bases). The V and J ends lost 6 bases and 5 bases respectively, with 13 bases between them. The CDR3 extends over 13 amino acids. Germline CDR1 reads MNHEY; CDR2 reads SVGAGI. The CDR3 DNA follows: TGTGCCAGCAGCTCAGGGAAATGGACTGAAGCTTTCTTT. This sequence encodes CASSSGKWTEAFF.

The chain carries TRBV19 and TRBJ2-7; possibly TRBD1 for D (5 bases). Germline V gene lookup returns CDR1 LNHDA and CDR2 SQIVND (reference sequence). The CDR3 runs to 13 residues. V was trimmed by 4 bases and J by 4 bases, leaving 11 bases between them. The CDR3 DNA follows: TGTGCCAGTAGTAACCAGGGTGGGTACGAGCAGTACTTC. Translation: CASSNQGGYEQYF.

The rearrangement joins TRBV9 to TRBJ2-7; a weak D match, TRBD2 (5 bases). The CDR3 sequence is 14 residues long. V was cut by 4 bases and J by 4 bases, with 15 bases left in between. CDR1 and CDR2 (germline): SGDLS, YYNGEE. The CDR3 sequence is CASSFPGKEYEQYF. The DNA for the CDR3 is TGTGCCAGCAGCTTCCCGGGGAAAGAGTACGAGCAGTACTTC.

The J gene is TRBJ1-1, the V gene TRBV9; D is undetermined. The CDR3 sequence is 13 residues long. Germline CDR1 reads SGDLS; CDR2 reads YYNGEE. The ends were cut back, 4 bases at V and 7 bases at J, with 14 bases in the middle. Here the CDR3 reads CASSSTGKGEAFF. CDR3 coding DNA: TGTGCCAGCAGCTCGACCGGTAAGGGTGAAGCTTTCTTT.

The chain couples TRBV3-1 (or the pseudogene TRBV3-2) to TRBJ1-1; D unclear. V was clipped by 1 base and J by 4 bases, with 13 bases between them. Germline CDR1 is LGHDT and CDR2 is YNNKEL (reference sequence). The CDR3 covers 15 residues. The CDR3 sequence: CASSQGSRRATEAFF. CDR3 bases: TGTGCCAGCAGCCAAGGTTCGCGGCGGGCCACTGAAGCTTTCTTT.

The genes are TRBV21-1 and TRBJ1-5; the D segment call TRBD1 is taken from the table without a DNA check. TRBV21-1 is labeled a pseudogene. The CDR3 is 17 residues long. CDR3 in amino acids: CASKEGRGKGADQPQHF. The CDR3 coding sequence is TGTGCCAGCAAGGAGGGCAGGGGGAAGGGAGCGGATCAGCCCCAGCATTTT.

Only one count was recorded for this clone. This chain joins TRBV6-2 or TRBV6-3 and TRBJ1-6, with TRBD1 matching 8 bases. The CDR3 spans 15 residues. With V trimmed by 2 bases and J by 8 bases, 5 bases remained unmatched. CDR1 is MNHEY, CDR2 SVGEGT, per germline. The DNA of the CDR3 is TGTGCCAGCAGTTACCGGGACAGGTCCTATTCACCCCTCCACTTT. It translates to CASSYRDRSYSPLHF.

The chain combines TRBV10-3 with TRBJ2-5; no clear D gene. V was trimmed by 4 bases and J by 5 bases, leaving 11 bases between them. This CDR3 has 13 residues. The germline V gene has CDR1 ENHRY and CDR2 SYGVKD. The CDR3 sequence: CAISVLASETQYF. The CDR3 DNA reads TGTGCCATCAGTGTTCTGGCTTCGGAGACCCAGTACTTC.

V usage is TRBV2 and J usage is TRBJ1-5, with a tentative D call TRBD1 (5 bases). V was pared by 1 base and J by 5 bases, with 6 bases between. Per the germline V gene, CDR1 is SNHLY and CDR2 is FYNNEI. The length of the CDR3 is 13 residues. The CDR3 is CASSEDRYQPQHF. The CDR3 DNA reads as TGTGCCAGCAGTGAAGACAGGTATCAGCCCCAGCATTTT.